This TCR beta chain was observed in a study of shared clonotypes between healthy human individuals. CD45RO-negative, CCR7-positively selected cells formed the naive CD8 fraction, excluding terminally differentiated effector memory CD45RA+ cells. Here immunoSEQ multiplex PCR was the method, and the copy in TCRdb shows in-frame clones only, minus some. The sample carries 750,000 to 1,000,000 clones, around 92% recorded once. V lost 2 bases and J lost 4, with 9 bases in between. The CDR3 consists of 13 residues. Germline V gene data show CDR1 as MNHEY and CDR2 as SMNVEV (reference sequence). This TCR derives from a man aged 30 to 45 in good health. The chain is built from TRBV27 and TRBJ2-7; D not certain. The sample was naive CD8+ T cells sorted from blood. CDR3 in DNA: TGTGCCAGCAGTTTAGCCATTCAATACGAGCAGTACTTC. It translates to CASSLAIQYEQYF.